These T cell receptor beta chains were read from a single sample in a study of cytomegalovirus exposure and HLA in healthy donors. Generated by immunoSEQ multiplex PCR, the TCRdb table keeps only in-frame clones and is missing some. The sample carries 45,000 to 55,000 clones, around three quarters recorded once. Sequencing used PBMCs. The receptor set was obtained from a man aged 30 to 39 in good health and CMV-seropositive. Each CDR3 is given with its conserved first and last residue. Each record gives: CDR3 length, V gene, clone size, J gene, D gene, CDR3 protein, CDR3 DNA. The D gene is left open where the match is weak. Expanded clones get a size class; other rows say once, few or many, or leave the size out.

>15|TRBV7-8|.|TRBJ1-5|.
CASSPPGQPNQPQHF
TGTGCCAGCAGCCCCCCTGGACAGCCAAATCAGCCCCAGCATTTT
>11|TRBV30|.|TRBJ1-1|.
CACRSNTEAFF
TGTGCCTGTCGGTCGAACACTGAAGCTTTCTTT
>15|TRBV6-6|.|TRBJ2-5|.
CASNAPSGGGETQYF
TGTGCCAGCAATGCCCCTAGTGGGGGCGGCGAGACCCAGTACTTC
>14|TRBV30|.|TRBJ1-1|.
CAWSDRVPNTEAFF
TGTGCCTGGAGTGACCGGGTCCCGAACACTGAAGCTTTCTTT
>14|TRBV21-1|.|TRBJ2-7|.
CASSLPGTGHEQYF
TGTGCCAGCAGCTTACCCGGGACAGGGCACGAGCAGTACTTC
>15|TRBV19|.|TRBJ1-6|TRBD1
CASTTTGVYNSPLHF
TGTGCCAGTACCACGACAGGGGTCTATAATTCACCCCTCCACTTT
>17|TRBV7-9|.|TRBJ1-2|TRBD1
CANSLARGGQFNYGYTF
TGTGCCAACAGCTTAGCAAGAGGGGGACAGTTTAACTATGGCTACACCTTC
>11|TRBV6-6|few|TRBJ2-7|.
CASKDRDEQYF
TGTGCCAGCAAGGACAGAGACGAGCAGTACTTC
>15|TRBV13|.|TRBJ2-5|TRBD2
CASSFRAGIGETQYF
TGTGCCAGCAGCTTCCGAGCGGGGATCGGAGAGACCCAGTACTTC
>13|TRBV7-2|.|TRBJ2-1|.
CASSLAQRREQFF
TGTGCCAGCAGCTTAGCCCAGCGGCGAGAGCAGTTCTTC
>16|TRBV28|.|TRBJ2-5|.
CASSLRGWRKQETQYF
TGTGCCAGCAGTTTAAGGGGATGGCGGAAACAAGAGACCCAGTACTTC
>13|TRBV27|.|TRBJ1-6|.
CASTQVYNSPLHF
TGTGCCAGCACTCAGGTCTATAATTCCCCCCTCCACTTT
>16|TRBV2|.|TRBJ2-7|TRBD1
CASSEGGTGSIYEQYF
TGTGCCAGCAGTGAGGGCGGGACAGGGAGTATCTACGAGCAGTACTTC
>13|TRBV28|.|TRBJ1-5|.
CASSLGGVQPQHF
TGTGCCAGCAGTTTGGGGGGGGTCCAGCCCCAGCATTTT
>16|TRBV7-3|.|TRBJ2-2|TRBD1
CASSSNRGLNTGELFF
TGTGCCAGCAGTTCCAACAGGGGGCTAAACACCGGGGAGCTGTTTTTT
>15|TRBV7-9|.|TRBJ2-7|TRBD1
CASSLVGTGGYEQYF
TGTGCCAGCAGCTTAGTCGGGACAGGGGGCTACGAGCAGTACTTC
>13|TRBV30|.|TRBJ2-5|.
CAWSGSGRETQYF
TGTGCCTGGAGTGGGTCAGGGAGGGAGACCCAGTACTTC
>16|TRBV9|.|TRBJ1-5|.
CASSIPSGLVAEPQHF
TGTGCCAGCAGCATCCCATCGGGGTTAGTCGCGGAGCCCCAGCATTTT
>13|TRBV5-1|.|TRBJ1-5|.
CASSPAGGQPQHF
TGCGCCAGCAGCCCTGCCGGGGGACAGCCCCAGCATTTT
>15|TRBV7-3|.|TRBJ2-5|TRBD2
CASSPGLAVTETQYF
TGTGCCAGCAGCCCCGGACTAGCGGTCACAGAGACCCAGTACTTC
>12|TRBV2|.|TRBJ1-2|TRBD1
CASSTGAGSYTF
TGTGCCAGCAGTACAGGGGCGGGTAGCTACACCTTC
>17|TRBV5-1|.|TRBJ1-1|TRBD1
CASSTGTGGIMNTEAFF
TGCGCCAGCAGCACCGGGACAGGGGGGATTATGAACACTGAAGCTTTCTTT
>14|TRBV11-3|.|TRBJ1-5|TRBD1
CASSWGDRVEPQHF
TGTGCCAGCAGTTGGGGGGACAGGGTCGAGCCCCAGCATTTT
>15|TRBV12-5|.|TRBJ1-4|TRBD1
CASGFHRGSNEKLFF
TGTGCTAGTGGTTTCCACAGGGGAAGTAATGAAAAACTGTTTTTT
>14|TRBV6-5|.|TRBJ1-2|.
CASSYSILGLGYTF
TGTGCCAGCAGTTACTCGATATTGGGGCTCGGCTACACCTTC
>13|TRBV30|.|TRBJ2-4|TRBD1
CAGTGESKNIQYF
TGTGCCGGTACAGGGGAGAGCAAAAACATTCAGTACTTC
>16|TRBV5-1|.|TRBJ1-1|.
CASSLAQGSMNTEAFF
TGCGCCAGCAGCTTGGCTCAGGGGTCCATGAACACTGAAGCTTTCTTT
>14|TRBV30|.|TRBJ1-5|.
CAWSVGAGDQPQHF
TGTGCCTGGAGTGTAGGGGCAGGGGATCAGCCCCAGCATTTT
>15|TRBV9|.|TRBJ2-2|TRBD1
CASSAGQGDTGELFF
TGTGCCAGCAGCGCGGGACAGGGTGACACCGGGGAGCTGTTTTTT
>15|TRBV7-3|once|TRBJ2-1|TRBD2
CASSSKRGSYNEQFF
TGTGCCAGCAGCTCCAAGCGGGGGTCCTACAATGAGCAGTTCTTC
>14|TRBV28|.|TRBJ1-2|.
CASSINRRQGGYTF
TGTGCCAGCAGCATTAACAGGCGCCAAGGTGGCTACACCTTC